These 16 T cell receptor beta chains came from one sample sequenced in a study of blood T cell repertoires in COVID-19. The method was immunoSEQ multiplex PCR; TCRdb's version includes in-frame clones alone and lacks a portion of them. This sample yields 250,000 to 300,000 clones, of which about 90% are seen a single time; around 2.3% belongs to the top ten. The material sequenced was peripheral blood. The receptors come from a woman in her sixties with COVID-19, enrolled during active disease.

This clone was picked up one time. The CDR3 DNA is TGTGCCAGCTCACCAAATTTCGACAGGGGCCGAAATAATTCACCCCTCCACTTT. This sequence encodes CASSPNFDRGRNNSPLHF. This rearrangement joins TRBV18 to TRBJ1-6; TRBD1 matches at 8 bases. The CDR3 sequence is 18 residues long. V gave up 2 bases and J gave up 5 bases; unmatched junction bases: 11. Germline V gene data show CDR1 as KGHSH and CDR2 as LQKENI. The full variable domain, with the rest looked up from reference TRBV18 and TRBJ1-6, is NAGVMQNPRHLVRRRGQEARLRCSPMKGHSHVYWYRQLPEEGLKFMVYLQKENIIDESGMPKERFSAEFPKEGPSILRIQQVVRGDSAAYFCASSPNFDRGRNNSPLHFGNGTRLTVT.

V is TRBV7-8 and J is TRBJ1-6; no firm D call. This CDR3 spans 16 amino acids. Trimming shortened V by 4 bases and J by 10 bases, and 20 bases separated the two germline ends. The V gene's germline CDR1 is SGHVS and CDR2 FQNEAQ. CDR3 DNA: TGTGCCAGCAGCTCGGGAGGAGGAGTACTTCCCTCACCCCTCCACTTT. Translation gives CASSSGGGVLPSPLHF.

The rearrangement joins TRBV27 to TRBJ2-1; D possibly corresponds to TRBD1 (6 bases). The CDR3 is made up of 12 amino acids. CDR1 and CDR2 from the germline V gene are MNHEY and SMNVEV (reference sequence). The CDR3 reads CAAGARVIEQFF. CDR3 bases: TGTGCAGCAGGGGCCAGGGTGATTGAGCAGTTCTTC.

This clone was seen once. CDR3 DNA sequence: TGTGCCAGCAGCTTAGCGGGTAGCGGGGTGACAGATACGCAGTATTTT. Translated: CASSLAGSGVTDTQYF. The V gene is TRBV7-9, the J gene TRBJ2-3; 8 bases map to TRBD2. The CDR3 sequence is 16 residues long. V lost 0 bases and J lost 3; bases outside the gene matches: 5. Germline V gene sequence: CDR1 SEHNR, CDR2 FQNEAQ (reference sequence).

The gene calls are TRBV20-1 and TRBJ1-5; TRBD1 matches at 10 bases. CDR1 and CDR2 from the germline V gene are DFQATT and SNEGSKA (reference sequence). V gave up 3 bases and J gave up 6 bases; unmatched junction bases: 11. The CDR3 length is 16 residues. The CDR3 nucleotides read TGCAGTGCTAGTCCCCTGGACAGGGGGGAAAGTCAGCCCCAGCATTTT. Translated, it gives CSASPLDRGESQPQHF.

The chain carries TRBV4-1 and TRBJ2-7; TRBD1 agrees at 10 bases. The V and J ends lost 9 bases and 2 bases, in that order; junction bases with no gene match: 10. Germline V gives CDR1 MGHRA, CDR2 YSYEKL. This CDR3 spans 15 amino acids. The CDR3, as DNA: TGCGCCAGTTCCTTTGACGGGACAGGGGCCTACGAGCAGTACTTC. It codes for CASSFDGTGAYEQYF.

The rearrangement links TRBV7-8 to TRBJ1-5; D is uncertain. V was trimmed by 0 bases and J by 9 bases, leaving 12 bases between them. Per the germline V gene, CDR1 is SGHVS and CDR2 is FQNEAQ. This CDR3 is built from 14 residues. CDR3: CASSLARSERPQHF. DNA of the CDR3: TGTGCCAGCAGCTTAGCGAGGTCGGAACGGCCCCAGCATTTT.

The chain is built from TRBV6-6 and TRBJ1-6, with TRBD1 matching 10 bases. The V segment lost 2 bases and the J segment 4 bases; nucleotides outside the gene matches: 2. The CDR3 runs 16 residues. Germline V gene lookup returns CDR1 MNHNY and CDR2 SVGAGI (reference sequence). CDR3 sequence (DNA): TGTGCCAGCAGTTACGCGGGACAGGGGTATAATTCACCCCTCCACTTT. Translation gives CASSYAGQGYNSPLHF.

This clone was recorded once. This chain links TRBV3-1 (or the pseudogene TRBV3-2) with TRBJ1-1; D is unresolved. In germline, CDR1 is LGHDT, CDR2 YNNKEL (reference sequence). The CDR3 contains 11 residues. Trimming left V 3 bases short and J 8 bases short, with 7 bases between. DNA for the CDR3: TGTGCCAGCAGCCAGGCCAACGAAGCTTTCTTT. Protein product: CASSQANEAFF.

This chain joins TRBV24-1 and TRBJ2-3; TRBD2 matches at 10 bases. Germline lookup yields CDR1 KGHDR and CDR2 SFDVKD. The CDR3 sequence is 14 residues long. The ends lost 10 bases at V and 2 bases at J; junction bases unmatched: 5. The DNA of the CDR3 is TGTGCCACAGGTAGCGGGGGGTCCACAGATACGCAGTATTTT. Residues: CATGSGGSTDTQYF.

The chain uses TRBV6-2 or TRBV6-3 and TRBJ2-7, with 8 positions matching TRBD1. Germline loops: CDR1 MNHEY, CDR2 SVGEGT. J was trimmed by 2 bases and V by 6 bases; bases with no gene match: 3. The CDR3 is made up of 13 amino acids. The CDR3 loop reads CASSRTGTYEQYF. The CDR3 DNA reads as TGTGCCAGCAGCCGGACAGGGACCTACGAGCAGTACTTC.

Note on this clone: Other nucleotide sequences from this sample produce the same CDR3. The chain is built from TRBV5-4 and TRBJ1-1; D is undetermined. Per germline, CDR1 SGHNT and CDR2 YYREEE (reference sequence). The CDR3 has 11 residues. V lost 3 bases, J lost 5 bases, and 5 bases lay in between. The CDR3 region has the DNA TGTGCCAGCAGCTCTTATACTGAAGCTTTCTTT. This codes for CASSSYTEAFF.

The rearrangement uses TRBV7-2 and TRBJ2-5; 8 nucleotides agree with TRBD2. CDR3 length equals 17 residues. Looked up from germline, CDR1 is SGHTA and CDR2 is FQGNSA. Trimming cost V 0 bases and J 1 base; bases outside gene matches: 7. The CDR3 reads CASSLAHPGTSQETQYF. In DNA, the CDR3 is TGTGCCAGCAGCTTAGCCCACCCGGGGACTAGCCAAGAGACCCAGTACTTC.

The V gene is TRBV18, the J gene TRBJ1-1, with D hard to call. The germline V gene has CDR1 KGHSH and CDR2 LQKENI. CDR3 length: 15 residues. With 1 base removed from V and 1 base from J, the gap between germline ends came to 10 bases. The CDR3 DNA reads as TGTGCCAGCTCACCACTATCGGTCGCGAACACTGAAGCTTTCTTT. This gives the protein CASSPLSVANTEAFF.

The V and J genes are TRBV2 and TRBJ1-1; 10 bases match TRBD1. Per the germline V gene, CDR1 is SNHLY and CDR2 is FYNNEI. This CDR3 has 14 residues. V trimming: 6 bases; J trimming: 4 bases; junction bases outside the gene matches: 5. The CDR3 DNA sequence: TGTGCCAGCAGCGGACAGGGGGAGGGCACTGAAGCTTTCTTT. Encoded protein: CASSGQGEGTEAFF.

This chain connects TRBV27 to TRBJ1-2; D may be TRBD1 (5 bases). The germline CDR1 and CDR2 sequences are MNHEY and SMNVEV (reference sequence). V gave up 0 bases and J gave up 5 bases, with 16 bases separating them. CDR3 size: 16 residues. The CDR3 DNA follows: TGTGCCAGCAGTTTATCCCAGGGTTCAACGAGGTATGGCTACACCTTC. Protein product: CASSLSQGSTRYGYTF.